This T cell receptor beta chain was recovered during a study of blood T cell repertoires in COVID-19. The overall study: Sources were T cells, B-cell-depleted T cells, or PBMCs; the material itself was cDNA or gDNA.

Seattle's enrolled individuals joined amid active infection and were then monitored longitudinally. The CDR3 is 12 residues long. The germline V gene has CDR1 SQVTM and CDR2 ANQGSEA. With 7 bases clipped from V and 5 bases from J, the junction kept 5 bases outside the gene matches. Original processing methods: Estimates of nucleated cell counts were drawn from the amplification of reference gene primers. Repertoires were generated with immunoSEQ multiplex PCR, while TCRdb's copy carries only in-frame clones and drops some. D and trimming come from the DNA, and the V and J calls and clone size come from that table. The repertoire has around 200,000 clones, about nine tenths of them found once; the top ten carry about 10%.

This chain links TRBV29-1 with TRBJ2-1; 7 positions match TRBD2. The source is a woman aged 60-75 years with COVID-19, enrolled during active disease. Specimen: peripheral blood. Here the CDR3 DNA reads TGCAGCGCCTCTAGCGGCAACAATGAGCAGTTCTTC. Residues: CSASSGNNEQFF.